The 12 T cell receptor beta chains in this list originate from one sample, sequenced in a study of identifying expanded T cells in peripheral blood. TCRdb keeps only in-frame clones here, not all; method: immunoSEQ multiplex PCR. The sample includes 55,000 to 80,000 clones, approximately 83% of them seen just once. The sample consisted of blood. The receptors stem from a person aged 18 to 70 in good health.

The rearrangement joins TRBV5-8 to TRBJ2-5; no clear D. V was pared by 0 bases and J by 5 bases, with 17 bases between. The germline gives CDR1 SGHTS, CDR2 YDEGEE. The CDR3 is 16 amino acids. CDR3 protein: CASSLVFSSIGETQYF. The CDR3, as DNA: TGTGCCAGCAGCTTGGTTTTCTCAAGTATAGGGGAGACCCAGTACTTC.

The rearrangement links TRBV23-1 to TRBJ2-6, with 8 nucleotides matching TRBD1. TRBV23-1 carries the ORF label, with uncertain function. The length of the CDR3 is 16 residues. V shed 0 bases, J shed 4 bases, and the junction held 2 bases outside the gene matches. The CDR3 DNA reads as TGCGCCAGCAGTCAATCGACAGGGGTGGGGGCCAACGTCCTGACTTTC. It translates to CASSQSTGVGANVLTF.

The rearrangement joins TRBV19 to TRBJ2-2; TRBD2 agrees at 9 bases. The CDR3 contains 16 residues. V trimming: 6 bases; J trimming: 8 bases; junction bases outside the gene matches: 13. Germline V CDR1 and CDR2: LNHDA, SQIVND (reference sequence). CDR3 DNA: TGTGCCAGTAGCTATCCGGGACTAGCTCAAGGGGGGGAGCTGTTTTTT. It codes for CASSYPGLAQGGELFF.

The chain uses TRBV5-6 and TRBJ1-5; no clear D gene. The CDR3 consists of 15 residues. Germline V CDR1 and CDR2: SGHDT, YYEEEE. With 1 base removed from V and 3 bases from J, the gap between germline ends came to 11 bases. The CDR3 here is CASSLNSGNNQPQHF. Here the CDR3 DNA reads TGTGCCAGCAGCTTGAATTCGGGGAACAATCAGCCCCAGCATTTT.

V is TRBV5-6 and J is TRBJ2-1, with D possibly called TRBD1 or TRBD2 (5 bases each). Trimming took 4 bases from V and 15 from J, leaving 17 bases between them. Germline values: CDR1 SGHDT, CDR2 YYEEEE. This CDR3 is built from 12 residues. The CDR3 here is CASSPRGAQRFF. CDR3 coding DNA: TGTGCCAGCAGCCCCCGGGGCGCGCAGCGGTTCTTC.

The chain combines TRBV9 with TRBJ2-1; TRBD2 might be the D (6 bases). Germline lookup yields CDR1 SGDLS and CDR2 YYNGEE. V shed 3 bases and J shed 4 bases, with 11 bases lying between them. This CDR3 spans 14 amino acids. This CDR3 reads CASSAQGLYNEQFF. Written as DNA, the CDR3 is TGTGCCAGCAGCGCCCAGGGACTTTACAATGAGCAGTTCTTC.

This clone was detected once. V usage is TRBV19 and J usage is TRBJ2-1, with D possibly matching TRBD2 (5 bases). The V end was cut by 4 bases, the J end by 2 bases, with 12 bases between. CDR1 and CDR2 from the germline V gene are LNHDA and SQIVND (reference sequence). The CDR3 is 15 amino acids. Here the CDR3 reads CASSTETNPYNEQFF. In nucleotides, the CDR3 is TGTGCCAGTAGTACGGAGACTAATCCCTACAATGAGCAGTTCTTC.

The CDR3 DNA reads TGTGCCAGCAGCTTCGGGCAGGGTTTGGGAGGAAACACCATATATTTT. Translating it yields CASSFGQGLGGNTIYF. The V call is TRBV11-2, the J call TRBJ1-3, with a tentative D call TRBD1 (5 bases). Trimming took 3 bases from V and 4 from J, leaving 16 bases between them. This CDR3 has 16 residues. Looked up from germline, CDR1 is SGHAT and CDR2 is FQNNGV.

In DNA, the CDR3 is TGTGCCAGTAGTACCCGTCGGGCGGGAGCAGTGGAGACCCAGTACTTC. Translating gives CASSTRRAGAVETQYF. The chain has TRBV19 and TRBJ2-5; TRBD2 agrees at 7 bases. From germline, CDR1 is LNHDA and CDR2 SQIVND (reference sequence). Trimming at V came to 4 bases and at J to 5 bases, leaving 13 bases not matched to a gene. This CDR3 region has 16 residues.

CDR3: CASKASAFVDTEAFF. The DNA for the CDR3 is TGTGCCAGCAAAGCCTCGGCTTTTGTGGACACTGAAGCTTTCTTT. V and J are TRBV6-1 and TRBJ1-1; no clear D gene. There are 15 residues in the CDR3. V was shortened by 7 bases and J by 3 bases, with 18 bases between the two germline ends. Germline CDR1 and CDR2: MNHNS and SASEGT.

J is TRBJ2-5 and V is TRBV7-9; 9 bases are a match to TRBD2. Germline V gene lookup returns CDR1 SEHNR and CDR2 FQNEAQ (reference sequence). The V and J ends lost 5 bases and 5 bases, in that order; junction bases with no gene match: 6. This CDR3 contains 14 residues. CDR3 residues: CASSPQSGRETQYF. The CDR3 bases are TGTGCCAGCAGCCCCCAGAGCGGGAGGGAGACCCAGTACTTC.

V is TRBV5-6 and J is TRBJ2-7; 11 bases are shared with TRBD2. The CDR3 is 12 amino acids. Germline V gene lookup returns CDR1 SGHDT and CDR2 YYEEEE. V shed 4 bases and J 11 bases; nucleotides not matched to a gene: 5. The chain's CDR3 is CASSPSGRYEYF. CDR3 DNA sequence: TGTGCCAGCAGCCCTAGCGGGAGGTATGAGTACTTC.